Presented here are 3 T cell receptor beta chains from one specimen sequenced in a study of technical replicates of blood from a few donors. The repertoire was sequenced with immunoSEQ multiplex PCR; TCRdb's copy has only in-frame clones and lacks some. The repertoire holds approximately 100,000 clones, with 95% as singletons. The source material was T cells isolated from PBMCs. Receptors originate from a human donor in good health.

The V call is TRBV6-1, the J call TRBJ1-6; D perhaps matches TRBD1 (5 bases). CDR1 is MNHNS and CDR2 is SASEGT in the germline V gene. V lost 7 bases to trimming and J lost 7 bases, with 11 bases between them. The CDR3 spans 13 residues. The CDR3 DNA reads as TGTGCCAGCAACTCAGGGAGGAATTCACCCCTCCACTTT. The encoded protein is CASNSGRNSPLHF.

This clone was seen once. The chain is built from TRBV9 and TRBJ2-1, with 10 positions matching TRBD1. After removal of 1 base from V and 8 bases from J, the junction contained 3 bases not matched to a gene. Germline lookup yields CDR1 SGDLS and CDR2 YYNGEE. This CDR3 contains 14 residues. The CDR3 DNA sequence: TGTGCCAGCAGCGTACGGGACAGGGGAGATGAGCAGTTCTTC. Residues: CASSVRDRGDEQFF.

The chain joins TRBV4-1 to TRBJ2-2; D not resolved. Germline assignment: CDR1 MGHRA and CDR2 YSYEKL. CDR3 length: 18 residues. Trimming cost V 3 bases and J 2 bases, with 19 bases left between them. The CDR3 coding sequence is TGCGCCAGCAGCCATGGCTGGGTAGCCGATTCTAACACCGGGGAGCTGTTTTTT. Its protein product is CASSHGWVADSNTGELFF.